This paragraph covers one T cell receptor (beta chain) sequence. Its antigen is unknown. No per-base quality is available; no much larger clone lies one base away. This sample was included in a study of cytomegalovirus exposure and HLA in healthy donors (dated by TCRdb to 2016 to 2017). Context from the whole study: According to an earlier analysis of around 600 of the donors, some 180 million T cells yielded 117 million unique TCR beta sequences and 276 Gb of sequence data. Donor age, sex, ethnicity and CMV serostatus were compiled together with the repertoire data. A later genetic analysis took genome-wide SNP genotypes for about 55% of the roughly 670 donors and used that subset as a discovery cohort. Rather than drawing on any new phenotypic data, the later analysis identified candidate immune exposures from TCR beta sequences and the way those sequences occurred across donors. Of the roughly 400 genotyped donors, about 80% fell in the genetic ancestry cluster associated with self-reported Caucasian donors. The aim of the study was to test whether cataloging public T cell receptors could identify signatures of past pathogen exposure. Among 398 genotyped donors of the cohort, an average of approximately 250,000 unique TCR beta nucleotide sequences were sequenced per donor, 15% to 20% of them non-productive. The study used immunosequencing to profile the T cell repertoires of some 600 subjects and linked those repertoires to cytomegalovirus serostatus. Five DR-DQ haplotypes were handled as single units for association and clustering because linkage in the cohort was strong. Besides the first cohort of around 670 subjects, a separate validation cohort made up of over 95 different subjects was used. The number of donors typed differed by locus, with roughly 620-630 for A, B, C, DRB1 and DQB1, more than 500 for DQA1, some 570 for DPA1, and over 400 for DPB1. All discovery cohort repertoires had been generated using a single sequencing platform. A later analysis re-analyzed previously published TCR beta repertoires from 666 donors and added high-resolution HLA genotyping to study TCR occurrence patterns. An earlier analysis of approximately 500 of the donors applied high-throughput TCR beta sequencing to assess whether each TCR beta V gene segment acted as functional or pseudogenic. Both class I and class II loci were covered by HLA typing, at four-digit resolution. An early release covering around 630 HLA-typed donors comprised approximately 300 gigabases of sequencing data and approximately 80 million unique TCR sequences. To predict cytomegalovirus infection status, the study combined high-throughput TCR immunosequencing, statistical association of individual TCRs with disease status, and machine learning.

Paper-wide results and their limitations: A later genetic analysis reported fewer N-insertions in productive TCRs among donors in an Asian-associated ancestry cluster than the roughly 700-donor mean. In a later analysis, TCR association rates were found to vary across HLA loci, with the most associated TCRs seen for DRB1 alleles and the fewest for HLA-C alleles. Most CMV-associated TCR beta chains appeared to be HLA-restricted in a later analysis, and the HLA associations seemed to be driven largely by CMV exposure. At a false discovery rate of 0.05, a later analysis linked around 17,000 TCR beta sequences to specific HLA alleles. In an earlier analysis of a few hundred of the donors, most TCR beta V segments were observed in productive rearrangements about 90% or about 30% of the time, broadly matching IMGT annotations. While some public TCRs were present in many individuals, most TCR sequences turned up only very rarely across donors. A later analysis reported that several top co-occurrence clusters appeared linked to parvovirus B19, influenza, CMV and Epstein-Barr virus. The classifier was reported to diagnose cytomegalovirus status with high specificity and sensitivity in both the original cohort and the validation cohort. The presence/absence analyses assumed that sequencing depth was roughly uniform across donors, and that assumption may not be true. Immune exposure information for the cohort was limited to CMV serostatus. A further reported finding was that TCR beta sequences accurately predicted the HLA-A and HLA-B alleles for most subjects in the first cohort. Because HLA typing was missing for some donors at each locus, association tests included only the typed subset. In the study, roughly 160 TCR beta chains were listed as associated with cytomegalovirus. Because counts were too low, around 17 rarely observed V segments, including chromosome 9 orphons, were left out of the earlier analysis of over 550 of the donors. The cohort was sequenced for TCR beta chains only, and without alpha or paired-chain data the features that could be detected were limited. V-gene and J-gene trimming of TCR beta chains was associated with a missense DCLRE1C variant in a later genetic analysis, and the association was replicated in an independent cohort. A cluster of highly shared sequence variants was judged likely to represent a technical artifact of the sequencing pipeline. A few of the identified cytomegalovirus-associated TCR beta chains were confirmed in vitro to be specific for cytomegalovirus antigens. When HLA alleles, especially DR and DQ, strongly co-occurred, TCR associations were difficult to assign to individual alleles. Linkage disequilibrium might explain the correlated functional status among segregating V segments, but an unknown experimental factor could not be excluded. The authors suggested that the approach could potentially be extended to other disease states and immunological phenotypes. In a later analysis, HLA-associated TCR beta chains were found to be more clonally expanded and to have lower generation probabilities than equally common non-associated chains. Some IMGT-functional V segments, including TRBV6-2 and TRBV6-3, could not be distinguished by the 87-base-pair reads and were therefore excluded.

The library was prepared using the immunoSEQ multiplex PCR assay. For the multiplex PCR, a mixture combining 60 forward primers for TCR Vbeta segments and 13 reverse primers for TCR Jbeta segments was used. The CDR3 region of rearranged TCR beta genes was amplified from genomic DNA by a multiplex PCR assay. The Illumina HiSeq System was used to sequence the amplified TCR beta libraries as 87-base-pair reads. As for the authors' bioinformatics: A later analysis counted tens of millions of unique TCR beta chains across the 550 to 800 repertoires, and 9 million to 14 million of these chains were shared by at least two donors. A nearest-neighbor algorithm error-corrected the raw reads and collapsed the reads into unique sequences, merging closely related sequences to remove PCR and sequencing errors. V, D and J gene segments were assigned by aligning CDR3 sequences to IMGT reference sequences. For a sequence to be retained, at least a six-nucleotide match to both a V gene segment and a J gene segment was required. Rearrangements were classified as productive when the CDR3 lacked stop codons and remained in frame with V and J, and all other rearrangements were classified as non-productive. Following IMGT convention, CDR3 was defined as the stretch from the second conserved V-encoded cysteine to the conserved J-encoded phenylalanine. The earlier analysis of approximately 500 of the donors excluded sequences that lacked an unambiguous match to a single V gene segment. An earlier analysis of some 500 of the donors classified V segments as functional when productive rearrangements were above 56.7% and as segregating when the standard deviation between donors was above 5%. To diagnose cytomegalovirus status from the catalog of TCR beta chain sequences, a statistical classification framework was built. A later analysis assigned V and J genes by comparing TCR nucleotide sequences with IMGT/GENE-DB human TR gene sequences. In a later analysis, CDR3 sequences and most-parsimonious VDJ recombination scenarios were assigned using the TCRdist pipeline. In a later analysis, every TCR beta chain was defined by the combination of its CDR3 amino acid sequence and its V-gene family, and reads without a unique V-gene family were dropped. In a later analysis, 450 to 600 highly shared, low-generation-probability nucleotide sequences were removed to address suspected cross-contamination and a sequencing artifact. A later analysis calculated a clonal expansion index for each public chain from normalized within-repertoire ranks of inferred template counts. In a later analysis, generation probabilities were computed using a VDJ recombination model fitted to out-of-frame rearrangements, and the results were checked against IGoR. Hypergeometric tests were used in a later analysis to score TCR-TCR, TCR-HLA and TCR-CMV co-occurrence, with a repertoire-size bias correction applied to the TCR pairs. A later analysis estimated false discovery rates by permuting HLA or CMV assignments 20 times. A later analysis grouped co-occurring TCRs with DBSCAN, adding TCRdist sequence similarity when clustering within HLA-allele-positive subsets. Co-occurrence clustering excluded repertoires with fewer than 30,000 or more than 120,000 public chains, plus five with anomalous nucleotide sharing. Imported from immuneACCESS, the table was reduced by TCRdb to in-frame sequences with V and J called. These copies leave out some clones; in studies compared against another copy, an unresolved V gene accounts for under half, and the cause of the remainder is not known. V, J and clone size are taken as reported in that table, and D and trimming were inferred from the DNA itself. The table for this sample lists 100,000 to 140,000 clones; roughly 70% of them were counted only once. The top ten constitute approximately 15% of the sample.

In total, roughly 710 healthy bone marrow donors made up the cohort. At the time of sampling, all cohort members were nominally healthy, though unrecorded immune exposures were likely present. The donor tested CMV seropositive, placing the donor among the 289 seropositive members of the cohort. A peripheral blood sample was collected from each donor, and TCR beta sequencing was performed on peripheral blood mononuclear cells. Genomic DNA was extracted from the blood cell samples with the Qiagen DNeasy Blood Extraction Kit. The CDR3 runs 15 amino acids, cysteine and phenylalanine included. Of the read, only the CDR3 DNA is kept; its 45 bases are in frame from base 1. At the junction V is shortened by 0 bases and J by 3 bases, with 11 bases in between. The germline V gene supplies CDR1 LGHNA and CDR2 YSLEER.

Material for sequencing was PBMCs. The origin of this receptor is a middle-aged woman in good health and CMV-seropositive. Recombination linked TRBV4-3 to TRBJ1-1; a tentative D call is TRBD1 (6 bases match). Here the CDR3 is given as CASSQEGRGDTEAFF. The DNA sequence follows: TGCGCCAGCAGCCAAGAGGGCAGGGGTGACACTGAAGCTTTCTTT.